The subject of this entry is one TCR beta chain. Antigen unknown. CDR3 size: 15 residues. Germline CDR1 is DFQATT and CDR2 is SNEGSKA (reference sequence). Trimming took 5 bases from V and 0 from J, leaving 15 bases between them. Researchers collected around 10 milliliters of peripheral blood from every single donor. The data were obtained in a study of blood T cells in healthy people across ages. Findings and limits, study-wide: Strong correlation linked observed beta diversity and percent naive T cells.

Using a J-beta primer mix together with a sample-barcoded 5' primer, a second PCR was run for about 6 to 12 cycles. Tagging of each cDNA molecule was performed by a template-switch adaptor with 12 random nucleotides. Via MiXCR, TCRdb re-called the 5' RACE reads, giving one row per CDR3 protein. The sample yields 1.5 million to 2 million distinct CDR3 sequences, 30% to 35% seen once. The origin of this receptor is a woman aged 25-40 years in good health. The chain combines TRBV20-1 with TRBJ2-3; D may be TRBD2 (6 bases). The sequenced sample consisted of blood. The CDR3 nucleotides are TGCAGTGCTGGGCGTAGCGGAGCTAGCACAGATACGCAGTATTTT. Its translation is CSAGRSGASTDTQYF.